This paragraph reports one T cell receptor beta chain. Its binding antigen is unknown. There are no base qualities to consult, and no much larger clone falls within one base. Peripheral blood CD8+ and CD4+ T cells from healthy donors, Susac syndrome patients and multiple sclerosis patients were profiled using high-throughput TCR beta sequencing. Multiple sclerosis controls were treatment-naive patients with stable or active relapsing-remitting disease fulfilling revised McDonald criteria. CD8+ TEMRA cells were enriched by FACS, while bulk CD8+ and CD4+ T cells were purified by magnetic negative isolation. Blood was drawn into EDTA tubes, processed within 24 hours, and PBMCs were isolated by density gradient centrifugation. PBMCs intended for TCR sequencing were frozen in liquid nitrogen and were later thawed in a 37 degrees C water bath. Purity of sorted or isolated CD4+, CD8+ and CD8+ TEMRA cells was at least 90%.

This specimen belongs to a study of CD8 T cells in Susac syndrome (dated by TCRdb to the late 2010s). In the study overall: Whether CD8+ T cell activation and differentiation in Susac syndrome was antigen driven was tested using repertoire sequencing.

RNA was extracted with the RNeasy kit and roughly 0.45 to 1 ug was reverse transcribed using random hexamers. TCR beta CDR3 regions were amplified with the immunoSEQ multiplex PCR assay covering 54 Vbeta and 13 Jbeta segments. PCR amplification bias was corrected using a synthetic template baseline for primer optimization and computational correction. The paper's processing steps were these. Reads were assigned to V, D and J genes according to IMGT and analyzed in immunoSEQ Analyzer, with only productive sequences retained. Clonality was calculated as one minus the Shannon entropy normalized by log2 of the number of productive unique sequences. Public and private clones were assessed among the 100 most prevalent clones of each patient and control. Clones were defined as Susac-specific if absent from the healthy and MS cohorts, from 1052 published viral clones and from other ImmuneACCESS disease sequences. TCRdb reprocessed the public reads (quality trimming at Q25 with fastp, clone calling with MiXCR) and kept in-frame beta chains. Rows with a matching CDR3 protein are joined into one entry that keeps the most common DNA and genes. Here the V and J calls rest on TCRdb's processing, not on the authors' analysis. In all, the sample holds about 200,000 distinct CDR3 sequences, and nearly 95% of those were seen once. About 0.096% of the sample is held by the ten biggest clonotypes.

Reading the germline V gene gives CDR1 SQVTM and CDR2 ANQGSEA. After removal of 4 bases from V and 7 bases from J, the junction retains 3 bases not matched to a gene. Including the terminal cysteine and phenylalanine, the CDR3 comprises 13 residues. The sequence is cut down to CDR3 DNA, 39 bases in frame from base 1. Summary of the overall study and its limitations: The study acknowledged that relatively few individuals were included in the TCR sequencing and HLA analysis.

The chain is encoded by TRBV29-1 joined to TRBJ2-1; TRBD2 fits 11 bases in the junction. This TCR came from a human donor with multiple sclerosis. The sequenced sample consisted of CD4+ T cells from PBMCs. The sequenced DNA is TGCAGCGTTGGGACTAGCGGGCTGAATGAGCAGTTCTTC. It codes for CSVGTSGLNEQFF.